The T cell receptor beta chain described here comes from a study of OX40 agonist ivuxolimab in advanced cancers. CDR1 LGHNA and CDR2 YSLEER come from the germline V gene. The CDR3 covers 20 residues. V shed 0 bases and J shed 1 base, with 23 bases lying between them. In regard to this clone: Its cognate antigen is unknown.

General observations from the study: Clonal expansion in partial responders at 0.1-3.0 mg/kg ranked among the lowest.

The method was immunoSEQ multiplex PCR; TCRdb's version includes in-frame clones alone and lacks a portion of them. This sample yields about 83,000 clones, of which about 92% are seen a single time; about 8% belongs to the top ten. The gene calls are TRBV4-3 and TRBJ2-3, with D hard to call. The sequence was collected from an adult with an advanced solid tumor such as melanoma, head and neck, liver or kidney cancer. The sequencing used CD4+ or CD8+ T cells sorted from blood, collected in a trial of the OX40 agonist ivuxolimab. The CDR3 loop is CASSQDGSGTVGWGTDTQYF. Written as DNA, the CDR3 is TGCGCCAGCAGCCAAGATGGGTCCGGAACAGTAGGTTGGGGCACAGATACGCAGTATTTT.